The clone carrying this T cell receptor beta chain turned up a few times. The CDR3 sequence is 16 residues long. Germline-derived CDR1 and CDR2 are DFQATT and SNEGSKA (reference sequence). The V gene lost 5 bases and the J gene lost 8 bases, with 26 bases spanning the gap. TCRdb independently ran MiXCR on the RT-PCR reads; one entry per CDR3 protein. The repertoire holds about 680,000 distinct CDR3 sequences, about 14% seen once, with 3.6% in the top ten. The sequence was obtained from a female donor in good health, serving as a healthy control. Sample: memory CD4+ T cells from blood. This chain uses TRBV20-1 with TRBJ2-3; tentatively, D is TRBD1 (6 bases). As DNA, the CDR3 is TGCAGTGCTCGTGGGGCAGGGGTTCATTCAGCAGCTACGCAGTATTTT. Amino acid sequence: CSARGAGVHSAATQYF.